This T cell receptor beta chain was retrieved from a study of blood T cell repertoires in COVID-19. Trimming removed 5 bases from V and 0 bases from J; junction bases left unmatched: 7. CDR1 and CDR2 from the germline V gene are MDHEN and SYDVKM. CDR3 length: 16 residues. Using immunoSEQ multiplex PCR, the repertoire was profiled, and TCRdb retains in-frame clones only, with some absent. The sample carries some 150,000 clones, 70% to 85% recorded once. This chain connects TRBV28 to TRBJ1-3, with TRBD1 matching 7 bases. Sequencing was performed on peripheral blood. This clonotype originated in a woman older than 75 in a cohort sampled during active or convalescent COVID-19. CDR3 region: CASSTGTVLSGNTIYF. The CDR3, as DNA: TGTGCCAGCAGTACCGGGACAGTTCTCTCTGGAAACACCATATATTTT.